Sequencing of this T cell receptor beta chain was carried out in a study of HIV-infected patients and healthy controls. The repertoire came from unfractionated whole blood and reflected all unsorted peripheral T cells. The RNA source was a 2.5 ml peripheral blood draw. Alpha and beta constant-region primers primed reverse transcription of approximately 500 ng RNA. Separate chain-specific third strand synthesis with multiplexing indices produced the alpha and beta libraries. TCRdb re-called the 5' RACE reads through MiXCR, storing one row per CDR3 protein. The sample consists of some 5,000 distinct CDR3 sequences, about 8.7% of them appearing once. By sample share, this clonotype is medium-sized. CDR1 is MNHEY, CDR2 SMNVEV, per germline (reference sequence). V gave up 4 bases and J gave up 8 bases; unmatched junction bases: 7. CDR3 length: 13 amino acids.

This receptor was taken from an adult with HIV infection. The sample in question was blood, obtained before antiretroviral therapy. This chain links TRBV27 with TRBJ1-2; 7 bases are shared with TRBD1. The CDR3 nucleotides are TGTGCCAGCAGTTACTACAGGGGAGCGGGCTACACCTTC. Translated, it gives CASSYYRGAGYTF.